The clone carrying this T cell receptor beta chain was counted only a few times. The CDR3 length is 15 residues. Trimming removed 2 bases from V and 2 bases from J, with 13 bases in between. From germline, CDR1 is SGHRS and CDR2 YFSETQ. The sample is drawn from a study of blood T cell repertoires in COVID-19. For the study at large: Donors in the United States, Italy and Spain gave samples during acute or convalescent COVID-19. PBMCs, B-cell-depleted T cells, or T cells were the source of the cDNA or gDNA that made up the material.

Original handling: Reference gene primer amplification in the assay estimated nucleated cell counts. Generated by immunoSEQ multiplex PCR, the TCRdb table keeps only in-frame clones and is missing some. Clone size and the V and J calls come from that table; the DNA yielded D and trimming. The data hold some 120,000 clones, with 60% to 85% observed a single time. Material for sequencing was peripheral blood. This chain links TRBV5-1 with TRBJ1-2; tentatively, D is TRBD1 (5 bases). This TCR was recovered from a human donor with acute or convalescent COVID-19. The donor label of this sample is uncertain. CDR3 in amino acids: CASSFSPGQNYGYTF. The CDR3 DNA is TGCGCCAGCAGCTTTAGTCCAGGGCAAAACTATGGCTACACCTTC.